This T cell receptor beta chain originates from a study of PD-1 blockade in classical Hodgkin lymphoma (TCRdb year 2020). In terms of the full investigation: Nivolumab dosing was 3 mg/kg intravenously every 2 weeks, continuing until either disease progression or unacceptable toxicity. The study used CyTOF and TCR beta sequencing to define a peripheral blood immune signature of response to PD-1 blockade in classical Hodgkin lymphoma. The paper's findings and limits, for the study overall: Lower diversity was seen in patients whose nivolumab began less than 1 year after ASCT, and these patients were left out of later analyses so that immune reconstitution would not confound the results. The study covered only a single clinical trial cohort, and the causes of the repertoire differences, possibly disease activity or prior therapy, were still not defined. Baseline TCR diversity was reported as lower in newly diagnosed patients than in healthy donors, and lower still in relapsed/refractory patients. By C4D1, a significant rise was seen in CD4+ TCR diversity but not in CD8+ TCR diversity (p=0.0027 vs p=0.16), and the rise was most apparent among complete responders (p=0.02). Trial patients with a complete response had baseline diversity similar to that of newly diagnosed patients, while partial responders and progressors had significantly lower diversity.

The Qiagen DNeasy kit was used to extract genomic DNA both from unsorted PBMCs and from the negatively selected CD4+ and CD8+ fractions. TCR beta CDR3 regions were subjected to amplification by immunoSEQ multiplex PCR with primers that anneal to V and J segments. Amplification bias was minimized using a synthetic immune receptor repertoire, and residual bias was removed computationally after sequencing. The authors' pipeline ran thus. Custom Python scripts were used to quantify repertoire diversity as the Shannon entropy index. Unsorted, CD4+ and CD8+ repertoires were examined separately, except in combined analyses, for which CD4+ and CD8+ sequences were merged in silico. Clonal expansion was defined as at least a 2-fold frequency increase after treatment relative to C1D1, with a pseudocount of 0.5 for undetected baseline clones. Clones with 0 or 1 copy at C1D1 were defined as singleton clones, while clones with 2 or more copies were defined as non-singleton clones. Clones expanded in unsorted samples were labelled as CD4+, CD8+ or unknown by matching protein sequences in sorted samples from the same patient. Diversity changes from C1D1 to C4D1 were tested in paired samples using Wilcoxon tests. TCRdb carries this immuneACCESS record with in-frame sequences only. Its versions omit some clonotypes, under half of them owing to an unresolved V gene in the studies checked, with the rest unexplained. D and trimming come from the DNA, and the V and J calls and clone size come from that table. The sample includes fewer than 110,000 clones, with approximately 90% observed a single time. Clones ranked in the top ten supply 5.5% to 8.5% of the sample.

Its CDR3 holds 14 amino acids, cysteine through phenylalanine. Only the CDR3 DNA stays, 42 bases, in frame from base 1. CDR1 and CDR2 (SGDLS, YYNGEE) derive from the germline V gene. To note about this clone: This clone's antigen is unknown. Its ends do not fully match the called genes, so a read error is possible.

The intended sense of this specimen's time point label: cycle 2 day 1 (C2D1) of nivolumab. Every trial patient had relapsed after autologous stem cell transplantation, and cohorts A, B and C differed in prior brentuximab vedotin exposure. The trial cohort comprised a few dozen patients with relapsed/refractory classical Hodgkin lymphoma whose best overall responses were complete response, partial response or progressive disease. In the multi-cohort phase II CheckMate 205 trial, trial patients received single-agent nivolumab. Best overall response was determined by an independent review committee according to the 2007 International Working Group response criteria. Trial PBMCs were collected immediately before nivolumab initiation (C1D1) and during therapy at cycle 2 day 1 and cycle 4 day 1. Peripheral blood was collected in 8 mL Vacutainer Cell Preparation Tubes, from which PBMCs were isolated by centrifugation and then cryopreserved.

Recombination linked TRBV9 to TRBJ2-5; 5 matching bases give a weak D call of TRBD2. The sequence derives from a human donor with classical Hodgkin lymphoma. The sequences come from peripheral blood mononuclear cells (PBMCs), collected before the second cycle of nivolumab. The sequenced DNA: TGTGCCAGCAGCCCGTGGACGGAGGAAGAGCCCCAGTACTTC. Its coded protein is CASSPWTEEEPQYF.